The next 10 T cell receptor beta chains were all read from a single sample in a study of cytotoxic CD8 clonotypes in ibrutinib-treated CLL. Some clones are missing from TCRdb's copy, which holds only in-frame ones; the method was immunoSEQ multiplex PCR. This sample has 140,000 to 150,000 clones, with more than 75% found just once. The material sequenced was PBMCs, taken after 24 months of ibrutinib treatment. The source is a human donor with chronic lymphocytic leukemia.

The rearrangement links TRBV6-6 to TRBJ1-2; D is ambiguous. In germline, CDR1 is MNHNY, CDR2 SVGAGI (reference sequence). The germline V and J ends were trimmed by 2 bases and 8 bases, with 6 bases remaining between them. The CDR3 covers 11 residues. The CDR3: CASSYPGGYTF. In DNA form, the CDR3 reads TGTGCCAGCAGTTACCCGGGGGGCTACACCTTC.

This sequence joins TRBV9 and TRBJ2-2; 14 bases map to TRBD2. This CDR3 has 19 amino acids. In germline, CDR1 is SGDLS, CDR2 YYNGEE. After removal of 3 bases from V and 6 bases from J, the junction contained 13 bases not matched to a gene. The CDR3 nucleotides read TGTGCCAGCAGCGAAGGGACTAGCGGGGGTGGATACCTTGCCGGGGAGCTGTTTTTT. Protein sequence: CASSEGTSGGGYLAGELFF.

Written as DNA, the CDR3 is TGTGCCAGCAGCTCGGGGACTACAGTGGGCACCGGGGAGCTGTTTTTT. Encoded protein: CASSSGTTVGTGELFF. The chain uses TRBV7-2 and TRBJ2-2, with 7 positions matching TRBD2. CDR3 size: 16 residues. Trimming at V came to 4 bases and at J to 4 bases, leaving 9 bases not matched to a gene. Germline V CDR1 and CDR2: SGHTA, FQGNSA.

This sequence joins TRBV14 and TRBJ2-7; unclear D gene. Looked up from germline, CDR1 is SGHDN and CDR2 is FVKESK. The CDR3 is 16 amino acids. V gave up 0 bases and J gave up 0 bases, with 12 bases separating them. The CDR3 loop is CASSQDPRSFSYEQYF. In DNA, the CDR3 is TGTGCCAGCAGCCAAGATCCGCGGTCGTTCTCCTACGAGCAGTACTTC.

This clone appeared once. The chain combines TRBV7-9 with TRBJ2-7; 7 bases match TRBD2. The CDR3 contains 15 residues. The ends lost 1 base at V and 5 bases at J; junction bases unmatched: 8. The germline V gene has CDR1 SEHNR and CDR2 FQNEAQ (reference sequence). The DNA of the CDR3 is TGTGCCAGCAGCTTAGGTGGGAGGGCCGGGGACGAGCAGTACTTC. This encodes CASSLGGRAGDEQYF.

The chain uses TRBV5-5 and TRBJ2-7; 10 nucleotides align to TRBD1. J lost 10 bases, V lost 0 bases, and 4 bases had no gene match. Germline CDR1 is SGHKS and CDR2 is YYEKEE (reference sequence). This CDR3 comprises 13 residues. The CDR3 nucleotides are TGTGCCAGCAGCTTGGGACAGGGGGCGCAACAGTACTTC. Its translation: CASSLGQGAQQYF.

This clone has just one count. The junction departs from germline at one end; a sequencing error may be responsible. This rearrangement joins TRBV7-9 to TRBJ2-7; 10 bases map to TRBD1. Per germline, CDR1 SEHNR and CDR2 FQNEAQ (reference sequence). The CDR3 loop spans 14 amino acids. CDR3 region: CASSRDRGPYEQYF. The CDR3 DNA reads as TGCGCCAGCAGCCGAGACAGGGGGCCCTACGAGCAGTACTTC. The whole variable domain, filled in from reference TRBV7-9 and TRBJ2-7, reads DTGVSQNPRHKITKRGQNVTFRCDPISEHNRLYWYRQTLGQGPEFLTYFQNEAQLEKSRLLSDRFSAERPKGSFSTLEIQRTEQGDSAMYLCASSRDRGPYEQYFGPGTRLTVT.

The rearrangement joins TRBV27 to TRBJ2-3, with 10 bases that match TRBD1. The junction had 8 bases not matched to a gene; V was cut back by 3 bases and J by 5 bases. The CDR3 runs 16 residues. CDR1 is MNHEY, CDR2 SMNVEV, per germline (reference sequence). The CDR3 reads CASSFLGQGFRDTQYF. CDR3 DNA sequence: TGTGCCAGCAGTTTTTTGGGACAGGGGTTTAGAGATACGCAGTATTTT.

The V gene is TRBV4-3, the J gene TRBJ2-1; D gene ambiguous. The CDR3 loop spans 14 amino acids. V lost 1 base and J 3 bases, leaving 7 bases between the germline ends. CDR1 is LGHNA and CDR2 is YSLEER in the germline V gene. CDR3 residues: CASSQGTSYNEQFF. CDR3 nucleotides: TGCGCCAGCAGCCAAGGCACAAGCTACAATGAGCAGTTCTTC.

The V and J genes are TRBV4-3 and TRBJ1-3; D remains unclear. CDR1 is LGHNA, CDR2 YSLEER, per germline. The CDR3 extends over 17 amino acids. Trimming took off 0 bases at V and 0 bases at J, with 12 bases between the two ends. The CDR3 DNA reads as TGCGCCAGCAGCCAAGAGCCAATACCGAGCTCTGGAAACACCATATATTTT. Residues: CASSQEPIPSSGNTIYF.